These T cell receptor beta chains were read from a single sample in a study of Tregs in tolerant kidney transplant recipients. Assay: immunoSEQ multiplex PCR; the TCRdb copy retains only in-frame clones and omits some. The sample lists about 64,000 clones, more than 95% occurring once. The sequences come from Tregs from blood, collected before the transplant. The receptor source for this set is a human donor who received a combined kidney and bone marrow transplant. Each CDR3 is given with its conserved first and last residue. A D gene is named only where the DNA matches it firmly. Clone size is not always given. Where it is, it says once, few, many or a class for expanded clones.

j_gene	v_gene	abundance	d_gene	CDR3aa	CDR3nt
TRBJ2-7	TRBV27	.	TRBD2	CASSPNPLLAAYEQYF	TGTGCCAGCAGTCCAAACCCCCTACTAGCGGCCTACGAGCAGTACTTC
TRBJ2-7	TRBV5-4	.	TRBD2	CASSPIAGVPHEQYF	TGTGCCAGCAGCCCAATAGCGGGAGTTCCTCACGAGCAGTACTTC
TRBJ2-3	TRBV29-1	once	TRBD2	CSAQAGGSTGTQYF	TGCAGCGCTCAAGCGGGAGGGTCTACAGGTACGCAGTATTTT
TRBJ2-1	TRBV7-7	.	TRBD2	CASSLRLAGAGEQFF	TGTGCCAGCAGCCTTCGTCTAGCGGGAGCGGGTGAGCAGTTCTTC
TRBJ2-1	TRBV19	.	TRBD1	CASSDRGLYNEQFF	TGTGCCAGTAGTGACAGGGGGCTATACAATGAGCAGTTCTTC
TRBJ2-7	TRBV7-2	.	TRBD2	CASSPGLVSYEQYF	TGTGCCAGCAGTCCCGGACTAGTATCCTACGAGCAGTACTTC
TRBJ2-1	TRBV4-3	.	.	CASRRTRSYNEQFF	TGCGCCAGCAGAAGGACACGCTCCTACAATGAGCAGTTCTTC
TRBJ2-3	TRBV27	once	TRBD1	CASRRQGSTDTQYF	TGTGCCAGCAGAAGACAGGGTAGCACAGATACGCAGTATTTT
TRBJ1-4	TRBV4-1	.	TRBD1	CASSQVGQVNEKLFF	TGCGCCAGCAGCCAAGTTGGACAGGTTAATGAAAAACTGTTTTTT
TRBJ2-1	TRBV4-3	.	.	CASSEQPATNEQFF	TGCGCCAGCAGCGAGCAACCTGCTACCAATGAGCAGTTCTTC
TRBJ2-3	TRBV29-1	.	.	CSVVRGNTQYF	TGCAGCGTGGTCAGGGGAAATACGCAGTATTTT
TRBJ2-7	TRBV21-1	.	.	CASTPLAPYYEQYF	TGTGCCAGCACCCCGCTAGCTCCCTACTACGAGCAGTACTTC
TRBJ2-3	TRBV18	.	TRBD1	CASSPRWQGVTDTQYF	TGTGCCAGCTCACCACGTTGGCAGGGGGTCACAGATACGCAGTATTTT
TRBJ1-2	TRBV11-2	once	.	CASSFRRGQFYTF	TGTGCCAGCAGCTTTCGCCGAGGACAATTCTACACCTTC
TRBJ1-2	TRBV6-5	once	.	CASSYGQARSFYGYTF	TGTGCCAGCAGTTACGGCCAAGCACGGAGCTTCTATGGCTACACCTTC
TRBJ1-5	TRBV4-2	.	TRBD1	CASSQDGGPGQGDVLPQHF	TGTGCCAGCAGCCAAGATGGGGGACCGGGACAGGGGGATGTGCTGCCCCAGCATTTT
TRBJ1-1	TRBV19	.	TRBD1	CASSSIPGQGRSEAFF	TGTGCCAGTAGTTCGATTCCGGGACAGGGGAGATCTGAAGCTTTCTTT
TRBJ2-7	TRBV19	.	.	CASSIGAGTPYEQYF	TGTGCCAGTAGTATAGGGGCCGGGACACCTTACGAGCAGTACTTC
TRBJ1-2	TRBV5-1	once	.	CASSQEARGYGYTF	TGCGCCAGCAGCCAGGAGGCCCGGGGCTATGGCTACACCTTC
TRBJ2-5	TRBV10-3	.	TRBD2	CAIRRGLAEETQYF	TGTGCCATCAGGCGGGGACTAGCTGAAGAGACCCAGTACTTC
TRBJ1-2	TRBV10-3	.	TRBD1	CAIKKGTGDGYTF	TGTGCCATCAAGAAGGGGACAGGAGATGGCTACACCTTC
TRBJ2-7	TRBV30	.	.	CAWSGRQVLFLSGYEQYF	TGTGCCTGGAGTGGGAGACAGGTGCTGTTTCTATCGGGCTACGAGCAGTACTTC
TRBJ1-1	TRBV19	.	.	CASSIVLITEAFF	TGTGCCAGTAGTATCGTGTTAATCACTGAAGCTTTCTTT
TRBJ2-5	TRBV6-1	.	.	CASRQTGQETQYF	TGTGCCAGCAGGCAGACAGGCCAAGAGACCCAGTACTTC
TRBJ1-2	TRBV5-1	.	.	CASSLTDYGYTF	TGCGCCAGCAGCTTGACAGACTATGGCTACACCTTC
TRBJ2-7	TRBV4-2	.	.	CASSQDSSEGYEQYF	TGTGCCAGCAGCCAAGATTCTAGCGAGGGCTACGAGCAGTACTTC
TRBJ2-2	TRBV4-2	.	TRBD2	CASSQSPGTSGGANTGELFF	TGTGCCAGCAGCCAGAGCCCCGGGACTAGCGGGGGGGCGAACACCGGGGAGCTGTTTTTT
TRBJ2-1	TRBV7-9	.	TRBD2	CASSLGLAHYNEQFF	TGTGCCAGCAGCTTGGGACTAGCTCACTACAATGAGCAGTTCTTC
TRBJ2-3	TRBV30	once	.	CAWSGLNTDTQYF	TGTGCCTGGAGTGGACTTAACACAGATACGCAGTATTTT
TRBJ2-3	TRBV6-1	.	TRBD2	CASSLLAGEGDTQYF	TGTGCCAGCAGCCTCTTAGCGGGAGAAGGTGATACGCAGTATTTT
TRBJ1-2	TRBV30	few	TRBD1	CAWSTWTGAGYTF	TGTGCCTGGAGTACATGGACAGGGGCTGGCTACACCTTC
TRBJ2-2	TRBV5-1	.	.	CASSPLRGGTNTGELFF	TGCGCCAGCAGCCCCCTCCGTGGGGGGACGAACACCGGGGAGCTGTTTTTT
TRBJ2-1	TRBV27	.	TRBD2	CASSRGLAGFGSYNEQFF	TGTGCCAGCAGTCGGGGACTAGCGGGATTTGGGTCCTACAATGAGCAGTTCTTC
TRBJ1-2	TRBV19	.	TRBD1	CASRAGQSYGYTF	TGTGCCAGTAGGGCGGGACAGTCCTATGGCTACACCTTC
TRBJ2-3	TRBV7-3	.	.	CASSLVGVSTDTQYF	TGTGCCAGCAGCTTAGTGGGAGTAAGCACAGATACGCAGTATTTT
TRBJ2-7	TRBV25-1	.	TRBD1	CASSEPGQGSYEQYF	TGTGCCAGCAGTGAACCGGGACAGGGGTCCTACGAGCAGTACTTC
TRBJ2-7	TRBV10-2	.	.	CASSSPRSVRYEQYF	TGCGCCAGCAGCTCCCCCCGTTCGGTGCGATACGAGCAGTACTTC
TRBJ2-7	TRBV15	.	.	CATSRDPRGYEQYF	TGTGCCACCAGCCGGGACCCCAGGGGCTACGAGCAGTACTTC
TRBJ1-1	TRBV11-3	.	.	CASSLDLMGANTEAFF	TGTGCCAGCAGCTTAGATCTCATGGGGGCCAACACTGAAGCTTTCTTT
TRBJ2-5	TRBV27	.	.	CASSFLSQETQYF	TGTGCCAGCAGTTTCTTGAGCCAAGAGACCCAGTACTTC
TRBJ2-7	TRBV10-3	.	TRBD2	CAIRGGYEQYF	TGTGCCATCCGCGGGGGCTACGAGCAGTACTTC
TRBJ2-7	TRBV7-9	.	.	CASSSGKTYEQYF	TGTGCCAGCAGCTCCGGGAAAACCTACGAGCAGTACTTC
TRBJ2-7	TRBV13	.	TRBD2	CASSLQLAGASEQYF	TGTGCCAGCAGCTTACAACTAGCGGGAGCTTCCGAGCAGTACTTC
TRBJ1-5	TRBV2	.	.	CASSDRMSNQPQHF	TGTGCCAGCAGTGACAGGATGAGCAATCAGCCCCAGCATTTT
TRBJ2-5	TRBV19	.	TRBD1	CASSIGRGTGLKTQYF	TGTGCCAGTAGTATAGGGAGGGGGACAGGGTTGAAGACCCAGTACTTC
TRBJ2-7	TRBV12-5	.	.	CASGVHGLPYEQYF	TGTGCTAGTGGGGTCCATGGACTTCCCTACGAGCAGTACTTC
TRBJ2-1	TRBV29-1	.	.	CSVRGSGEQFF	TGCAGCGTTCGAGGGAGCGGGGAGCAGTTCTTC
TRBJ2-3	TRBV7-6	.	.	CASSFGGTDTQYF	TGTGCCAGCAGCTTCGGGGGCACAGATACGCAGTATTTT
TRBJ1-1	TRBV15	.	.	CATSSRVNTEAFF	TGTGCCACCAGCAGCAGGGTGAACACTGAAGCTTTCTTT
TRBJ2-1	TRBV4-2	.	TRBD1	CASSQGQGSSYNEQFF	TGTGCCAGCAGCCAGGGACAGGGGAGCTCCTACAATGAGCAGTTCTTC
TRBJ2-1	TRBV30	.	TRBD2	CAWSQVGTSGKNEQFF	TGTGCCTGGAGTCAGGTAGGGACTAGCGGGAAGAATGAGCAGTTCTTC
TRBJ2-1	TRBV7-9	.	TRBD2	CATGTRNYNEQFF	TGTGCCACCGGGACTAGGAATTACAATGAGCAGTTCTTC